This T cell receptor beta chain appears in the sequencing data of a study of T-cell reconstitution after alpha-beta-depleted transplantation in children (dated by TCRdb to about 2016). Broadly, across the study: T-cell immune reconstitution after TCRalphabeta/CD19-depleted allogeneic hematopoietic cell transplantation in children was quantitatively tracked in the study by means of TCR repertoire profiling.

Comment on this clonotype: Its antigen remains undetermined. Per-base quality was not reported, and no clone a single base away is much larger than it.

Counted from cysteine to phenylalanine, this CDR3 has 14 amino acids. The read is trimmed to its CDR3 DNA, 42 bases read in frame from base 1. V drops 3 bases and J drops 4 bases, leaving 7 bases in between. The germline V gene gives CDR1 as LGHNT and CDR2 as FRNRAP. Library generation was performed with PCR. The sample was run on an Illumina HiSeq 2500. TCR libraries were prepared with molecular barcoding, using unique molecular identifiers to normalize TCRbeta repertoire quantification. TCRdb trimmed the raw reads at Q25, called clones with MiXCR and kept productive beta chains. All rows with the same CDR3 protein become a single entry with the most common DNA and genes. The sample table holds more than 450,000 distinct CDR3 sequences, of which 15% to 20% were seen once. The top ten hold 2.5% to 3.5% of the sample.

The receptor was isolated from a human donor who donated a stem cell graft to a child with acute lymphoblastic leukemia. This chain is built from TRBV12-5 and TRBJ2-6, with no D gene named confidently. This specimen consisted of PBMCs from the stem cell graft donor, obtained from the stem cell graft. The CDR3 protein is CASGFGTGANVLTF. The DNA sequence follows: TGTGCTAGTGGTTTTGGTACGGGGGCCAACGTCCTGACTTTC.